This entry is about one T cell receptor (beta chain). Some clones are missing from TCRdb's copy, which holds only in-frame ones; the method was immunoSEQ multiplex PCR. The sample lists fewer than 450,000 clones, over 80% occurring once. Patients at the Seattle site were enrolled during active infection and followed longitudinally. The V gene's germline CDR1 is SGHRS and CDR2 YFSETQ. Trimming took off 1 base at V and 0 bases at J, with 13 bases between the two ends. This CDR3 spans 16 amino acids. The sample originates from a study of blood T cell repertoires in COVID-19. For the study at large: Acute-phase and convalescent COVID-19 samples originated in the United States, Italy and Spain.

The sample taken for sequencing was peripheral blood. This chain links TRBV5-1 with TRBJ1-1; D not resolved. This TCR was recovered from a woman in her 50s with COVID-19, enrolled during active disease. The CDR3 region is CASSLRFGPLNTEAFF. The CDR3 region has the DNA TGCGCCAGCAGCTTGCGATTTGGGCCGTTGAACACTGAAGCTTTCTTT.